The rows below give T cell receptor beta chains drawn from one sample of a study of identifying expanded T cells in peripheral blood. Data came from immunoSEQ multiplex PCR; TCRdb stores just in-frame clones and leaves some out. The sample lists approximately 75,000 clones, under 90% occurring once. The material sequenced was blood. The receptor set was obtained from a person aged 18-70 years in good health. Each CDR3 is given with its conserved first and last residue. D genes are given only for firm matches. Rows may omit the clone size; those that give it use once, few, many or a size class.

-	TRBV9	-	TRBJ2-3	TGTGCCAGCAGCGTAGGTTTGGGGATCACAGATACGCAGTATTTT	CASSVGLGITDTQYF
-	TRBV4-1	-	TRBJ1-2	TGCGCCAGCAGCCAAGGGTGGGCAGGAGATGGCTACACCTTC	CASSQGWAGDGYTF
-	TRBV5-4	-	TRBJ2-3	TGTGCCAGCAGCGTCGCTGGGAGAGGGGGCACAGATACGCAGTATTTT	CASSVAGRGGTDTQYF
-	TRBV7-3	once	TRBJ2-3	TGTGCCAGCAGCTTTGCGGGGCGCACAGATACGCAGTATTTT	CASSFAGRTDTQYF
-	TRBV18	-	TRBJ1-1	TGTGCCAGCTCCCTCGACGTAATTGCTTTCTTT	CASSLDVIAFF
TRBD2	TRBV5-1	once	TRBJ2-7	TGCGCCAGCAGCTTTATGGCGGGGGGAGCCTACGAGCAGTACTTC	CASSFMAGGAYEQYF
-	TRBV5-4	-	TRBJ2-5	TGTGCCAGCAGTCGGGGGTTTCGGGGCGACGAAGAGACCCAGTACTTC	CASSRGFRGDEETQYF
-	TRBV19	-	TRBJ1-2	TGTGCCAGTAGTATATCATCAAGGGCGGTTTTAAAGTATGGCTACACCTTC	CASSISSRAVLKYGYTF
-	TRBV28	-	TRBJ2-2	TGTGCCAGCAGTTCACCTCCCATCGGGGAGCTGTTTTTT	CASSSPPIGELFF
-	TRBV5-1	-	TRBJ1-5	TGCGCCAGCAGCTTGGAGGGGGGGGTCAGTCAGCCCCAGCATTTT	CASSLEGGVSQPQHF
-	TRBV6-1	-	TRBJ2-5	TGTGCCAGCACCCCGTCTAGGGAAGGGAAGACCCAGTACTTC	CASTPSREGKTQYF
TRBD1	TRBV7-2	-	TRBJ1-2	TGTGCCAGCAGCTCCGGGACAGGGGTCTACACCTTC	CASSSGTGVYTF
-	TRBV28	-	TRBJ2-1	TGTGCCAGCATTTCGAGCTCCTACAATGAGCAGTTCTTC	CASISSSYNEQFF
-	TRBV11-2	-	TRBJ1-3	TGTGCCAGCAGCTTAGAGGGGACCGGGGGAAACACCATATATTTT	CASSLEGTGGNTIYF
TRBD1	TRBV5-1	-	TRBJ1-1	TGCGCCAGCAGCATCAGGACAGGGGTAGAAGCTTTCTTT	CASSIRTGVEAFF
-	TRBV2	-	TRBJ2-1	TGTGCCAGCAGTGAAGCGGCCTCCTACAATGAGCAGTTCTTC	CASSEAASYNEQFF
-	TRBV5-4	-	TRBJ1-3	TGTGCCAGCAGCTCTACAGGAGGCTCTGGAAACACCATATATTTT	CASSSTGGSGNTIYF
-	TRBV25-1	few	TRBJ1-4	TGTGCCAGCAGCTGGAGCGACGGAGGGGGGGAAAAACTGTTTTTT	CASSWSDGGGEKLFF
TRBD1	TRBV7-8	-	TRBJ1-5	TGTGCCAGCAGCTTAGAAGGGGGCCCCAGCAATCAGCCCCAGCATTTT	CASSLEGGPSNQPQHF
-	TRBV18	-	TRBJ1-1	TGTGCCAGCTCACCTCTCGCAGGGAACACTGAAGCTTTCTTT	CASSPLAGNTEAFF
TRBD2	TRBV5-1	-	TRBJ2-5	TGCGCCAGCAGCTTGTCTCTAGCGGCTCAAGAGACCCAGTACTTC	CASSLSLAAQETQYF
TRBD1	TRBV6-1	few	TRBJ1-6	TGTGCCAGCAGTGTCCGGGACAGGGAGAATTCACCCCTCCACTTT	CASSVRDRENSPLHF
TRBD1	TRBV6-1	-	TRBJ1-2	TGTGCCAGCAGTGAAGACAGGGGGCGGGTTGATACTAACTATGGCTACACCTTC	CASSEDRGRVDTNYGYTF
-	TRBV20-1	-	TRBJ2-3	TGCAGTACCGCCGTGGGTGATACGCAGTATTTT	CSTAVGDTQYF
TRBD2	TRBV7-9	-	TRBJ2-1	TGTGCCAGCAGCTCTACGGGACTAGTTGGATACAATGAGCAGTTCTTC	CASSSTGLVGYNEQFF
-	TRBV18	-	TRBJ2-4	TGTGCCAGCTCACCGGGGACGGAGAACATTCAGTACTTC	CASSPGTENIQYF
TRBD1	TRBV18	-	TRBJ2-1	TGTGCCAGCTCACCCTTGGACAGGGGGACCGGCGGTGAGCAGTTCTTC	CASSPLDRGTGGEQFF
TRBD1	TRBV4-2	once	TRBJ2-6	TGTGCCAGCAGCGTTCCGGGACAGCTCATCTCTGGGGCCAACGTCCTGACTTTC	CASSVPGQLISGANVLTF
-	TRBV2	-	TRBJ2-7	TGTGCCAGCAGGACGGATCGGTTCGAGCAGTACTTC	CASRTDRFEQYF
TRBD1	TRBV5-4	-	TRBJ1-1	TGTGCCAGCAGCGTGACAGGGTCGAACACTGAAGCTTTCTTT	CASSVTGSNTEAFF
-	TRBV29-1	-	TRBJ2-7	TGCAGCGTTGAAGGCGGGACGGACGACTCCTACGAGCAGTACTTC	CSVEGGTDDSYEQYF
-	TRBV2	-	TRBJ2-7	TGTGCCAGCAGGGAAGCCACGGGGTCACGGAAGTACGAGCAGTACTTC	CASREATGSRKYEQYF
-	TRBV5-6	-	TRBJ2-7	TGTGCCAGCAGCTCCGACCCCTACGAGCAGTACTTC	CASSSDPYEQYF
-	TRBV7-2	-	TRBJ1-2	TGTGCCAGCAGCTTAGCGGTCACGGCTAACTATGGCTACACCTTC	CASSLAVTANYGYTF
-	TRBV6-1	-	TRBJ2-1	TGTGCCAGCAGTGATAAAGGACATGGTCTGTTCTTC	CASSDKGHGLFF
TRBD1	TRBV5-1	-	TRBJ1-2	TGCGCCAGCAGCCCCCGGACAGGGAACTATGGCTACACCTTC	CASSPRTGNYGYTF
TRBD2	TRBV28	-	TRBJ2-5	TGTGCCAGCAGTCCCGGGGGAGGGGTAGGTAAAATGAAGACCCAGTACTTC	CASSPGGGVGKMKTQYF
-	TRBV18	-	TRBJ2-1	TGTGCCAGCTCACCGGTAGCGGAAACCTACAATGAGCAGTTCTTC	CASSPVAETYNEQFF
-	TRBV18	-	TRBJ1-5	TGTGCCAGCTCACCAGATCGCAATCAGCCCCAGCATTTT	CASSPDRNQPQHF
-	TRBV12-5	-	TRBJ1-1	TGTGCTAGTGGTTTGGGCTATGGGAACACTGAAGCTTTCTTT	CASGLGYGNTEAFF
-	TRBV30	-	TRBJ2-7	TGTGCCTGGAGTCAGGGGGGGGCCTACGAGCAGTACTTC	CAWSQGGAYEQYF
TRBD1	TRBV6-5	-	TRBJ1-2	TGTGCCAGCCGAGTACCCGGGACAGGGAAGGGCTACACCTTC	CASRVPGTGKGYTF
-	TRBV7-9	-	TRBJ2-5	TGTGCCAGCACCAGACTGTTAGAGACCCAGTACTTC	CASTRLLETQYF
-	TRBV18	once	TRBJ2-1	TGTGCCAGCTCACCACCATACGAGAGTGAGCAGTTCTTC	CASSPPYESEQFF
-	TRBV11-2	-	TRBJ2-3	TGTGCCAGCAGCTTATTGGCGGGATCCACAGATACGCAGTATTTT	CASSLLAGSTDTQYF